A single sample gave rise to the 9 T cell receptor beta chains below, sequenced in a study of T cells expressing NK-cell markers. TCRdb reprocessed the 5' RACE reads and reports one entry per CDR3 protein, with no DNA. The sample features just under 150,000 distinct CDR3 sequences, with roughly 12% in its top ten. Sequencing was done on a sample of blood T cells: a sorted CD56 or NKG2C T cell subset, CD4+ or CD8+ T cells, or bulk PBMC T cells (not recorded which). Source of these receptors: a man between 18 and 35 years old in good health.

This chain connects TRBV29-1 to TRBJ2-1; TCRdb outputs TRBD2, but without DNA this stays unchecked. The CDR3 loop spans 13 amino acids. From germline, CDR1 is SQVTM and CDR2 ANQGSEA. The CDR3 spells CSVGEGSYNEQFF.

The V gene is TRBV3-1, the J gene TRBJ2-1; there is no DNA to check the TCRdb D call of TRBD2. The germline V gene encodes CDR1 LGHDT and CDR2 YNNKEL (reference sequence). This CDR3 is built from 16 residues. The CDR3 spells CASSQGPAEGSNEQFF.

The rearrangement uses TRBV5-1 and TRBJ2-1; lacking DNA, the TRBD2 call made by TCRdb goes unchecked. Germline assignment: CDR1 SGHRS and CDR2 YFSETQ. The CDR3 has 15 residues. The CDR3 is CASSFSGRRYNEQFF. Full variable domain (outside the CDR3, taken from reference TRBV5-1 and TRBJ2-1): KAGVTQTPRYLIKTRGQQVTLSCSPISGHRSVSWYQQTPGQGLQFLFEYFSETQRNKGNFPGRFSGRQFSNSRSEMNVSTLELGDSALYLCASSFSGRRYNEQFFGPGTRLTVL.

The V and J genes are TRBV6-2 or TRBV6-3 and TRBJ2-1; TCRdb designates TRBD2, a call that cannot be tested without DNA. Germline V lookup: CDR1 MNHEY, CDR2 SVGEGT. The CDR3 length is 13 residues. The CDR3 here is CASGLVRYNEQFF.

This chain uses TRBV4-1 with TRBJ1-2; the TRBD1 assignment by TCRdb is unverifiable without DNA. The germline gives CDR1 MGHRA, CDR2 YSYEKL. This CDR3 region has 15 residues. The CDR3 here is CASSQARQANYGYTF.

This chain uses TRBV29-1 with TRBJ2-3; the TCRdb call, TRBD1, lacks DNA for checking. The germline gives CDR1 SQVTM, CDR2 ANQGSEA. The CDR3 extends over 14 amino acids. CDR3 region: CSAPGQGASDTQYF.

The V gene is TRBV7-9, the J gene TRBJ2-3; TCRdb lists TRBD1, though no DNA is available to test this call. CDR1 is SEHNR, CDR2 FQNEAQ, per germline (reference sequence). The CDR3 is 12 residues long. The CDR3 loop reads CASSLGGTTQYF.

The chain combines TRBV6-1 with TRBJ2-5; the TCRdb call, TRBD2, lacks DNA for checking. The CDR3 length is 15 residues. Germline assignment: CDR1 MNHNS and CDR2 SASEGT. This chain's CDR3 is CASSPQAGGQETQYF.

The V and J genes are TRBV24-1 and TRBJ2-1; no DNA is available, so the TRBD2 call from TCRdb remains unchecked. The CDR3 consists of 15 residues. Germline V gives CDR1 KGHDR, CDR2 SFDVKD. CDR3 loop: CATSVSGGPYNEQFF.